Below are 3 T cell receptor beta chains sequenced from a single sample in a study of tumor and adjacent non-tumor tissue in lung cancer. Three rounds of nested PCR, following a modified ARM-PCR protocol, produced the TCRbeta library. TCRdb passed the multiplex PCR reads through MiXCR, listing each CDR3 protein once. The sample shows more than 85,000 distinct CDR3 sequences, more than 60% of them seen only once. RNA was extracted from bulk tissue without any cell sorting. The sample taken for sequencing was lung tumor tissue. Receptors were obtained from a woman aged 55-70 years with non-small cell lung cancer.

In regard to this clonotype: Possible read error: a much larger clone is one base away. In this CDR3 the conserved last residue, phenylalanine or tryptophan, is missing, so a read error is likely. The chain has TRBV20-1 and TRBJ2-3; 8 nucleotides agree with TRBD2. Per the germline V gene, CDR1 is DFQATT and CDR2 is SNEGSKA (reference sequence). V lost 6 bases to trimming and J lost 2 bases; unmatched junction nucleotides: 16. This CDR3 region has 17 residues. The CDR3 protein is CSAFGSGSGSYTDTQYL. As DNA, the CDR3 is TGCAGTGCCTTTGGCTCAGGCAGCGGGAGTTACACAGATACGCAGTATCTT.

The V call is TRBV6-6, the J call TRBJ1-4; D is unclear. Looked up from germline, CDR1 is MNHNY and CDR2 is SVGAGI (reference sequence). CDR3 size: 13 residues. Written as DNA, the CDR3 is TGTACCATCACCTGGGAGATAATGGGAAAACTGTTTTTT. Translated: CTITWEIMGKLFF.

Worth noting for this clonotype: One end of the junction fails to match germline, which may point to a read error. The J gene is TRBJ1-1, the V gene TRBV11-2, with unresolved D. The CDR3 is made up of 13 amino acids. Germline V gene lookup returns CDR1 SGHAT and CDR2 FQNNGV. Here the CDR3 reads CASNLDIRGGAFF. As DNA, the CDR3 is TGTGCCAGCAACTTAGATATCCGGGGAGGAGCTTTCTTT.